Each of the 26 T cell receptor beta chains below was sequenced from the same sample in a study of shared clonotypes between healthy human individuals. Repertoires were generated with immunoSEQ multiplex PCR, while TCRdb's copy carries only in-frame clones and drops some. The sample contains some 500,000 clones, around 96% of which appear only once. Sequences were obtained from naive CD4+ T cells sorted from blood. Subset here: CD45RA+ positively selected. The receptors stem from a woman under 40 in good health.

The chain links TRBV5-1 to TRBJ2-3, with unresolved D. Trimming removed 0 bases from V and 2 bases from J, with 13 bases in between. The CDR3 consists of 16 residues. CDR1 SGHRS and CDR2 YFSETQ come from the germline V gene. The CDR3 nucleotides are TGCGCCAGCAGCTTGGCCCTCGACCCTAACACAGATACGCAGTATTTT. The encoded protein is CASSLALDPNTDTQYF.

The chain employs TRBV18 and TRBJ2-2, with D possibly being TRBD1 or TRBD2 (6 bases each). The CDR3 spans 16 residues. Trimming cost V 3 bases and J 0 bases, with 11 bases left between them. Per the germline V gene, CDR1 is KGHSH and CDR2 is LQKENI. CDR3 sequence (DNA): TGTGCCAGCTCACCTCAGGGGAGGTCGAACACCGGGGAGCTGTTTTTT. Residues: CASSPQGRSNTGELFF.

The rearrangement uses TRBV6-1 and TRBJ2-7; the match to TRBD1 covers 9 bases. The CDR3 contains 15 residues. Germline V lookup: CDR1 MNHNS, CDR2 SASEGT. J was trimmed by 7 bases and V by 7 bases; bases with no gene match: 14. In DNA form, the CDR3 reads TGTGCCAGCATGCGGACAGGGGTGGCCCCAGGGGAGCAGTACTTC. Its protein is CASMRTGVAPGEQYF.

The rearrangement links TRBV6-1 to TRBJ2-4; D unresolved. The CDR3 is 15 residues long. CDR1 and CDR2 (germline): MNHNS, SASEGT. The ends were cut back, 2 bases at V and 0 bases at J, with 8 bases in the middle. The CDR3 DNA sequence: TGTGCCAGCAGTGAACTTAATCTAGCCAAAAACATTCAGTACTTC. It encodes CASSELNLAKNIQYF.

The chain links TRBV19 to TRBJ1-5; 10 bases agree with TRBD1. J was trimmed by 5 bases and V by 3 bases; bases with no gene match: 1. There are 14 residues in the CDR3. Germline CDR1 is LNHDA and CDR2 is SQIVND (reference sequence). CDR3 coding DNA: TGTGCCAGTAGTATGACAGGGGGCGATCAGCCCCAGCATTTT. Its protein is CASSMTGGDQPQHF.

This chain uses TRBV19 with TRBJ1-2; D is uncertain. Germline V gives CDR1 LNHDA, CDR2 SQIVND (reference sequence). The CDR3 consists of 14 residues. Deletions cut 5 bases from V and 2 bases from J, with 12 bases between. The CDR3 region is CASSLGASNYGYTF. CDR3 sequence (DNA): TGTGCCAGTAGTCTGGGCGCCTCGAACTATGGCTACACCTTC.

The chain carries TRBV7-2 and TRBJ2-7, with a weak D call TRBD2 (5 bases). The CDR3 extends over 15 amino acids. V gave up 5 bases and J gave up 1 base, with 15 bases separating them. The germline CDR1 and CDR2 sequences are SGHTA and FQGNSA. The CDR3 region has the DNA TGTGCCAGCAGCCCCTCAGGCGGGCAGTCCTACGAGCAGTACTTC. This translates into CASSPSGGQSYEQYF.

CDR3 sequence reads: CPGRRSSEQSRANVLTF. In DNA, the CDR3 is TGTCCTGGGAGGAGAAGTAGCGAACAAAGTCGGGCCAACGTCCTGACTTTC. The V and J genes are TRBV22-1 and TRBJ2-6; no check of the table's D call, TRBD2, against the DNA was made. TRBV22-1 is a recognized pseudogene. The CDR3 length is 17 residues.

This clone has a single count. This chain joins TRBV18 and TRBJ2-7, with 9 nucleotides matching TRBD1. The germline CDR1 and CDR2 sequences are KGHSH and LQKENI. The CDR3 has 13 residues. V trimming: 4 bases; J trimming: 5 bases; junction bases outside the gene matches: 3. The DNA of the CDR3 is TGTGCCAGCTCACGGACAGGGGCGCACGAGCAGTACTTC. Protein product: CASSRTGAHEQYF.

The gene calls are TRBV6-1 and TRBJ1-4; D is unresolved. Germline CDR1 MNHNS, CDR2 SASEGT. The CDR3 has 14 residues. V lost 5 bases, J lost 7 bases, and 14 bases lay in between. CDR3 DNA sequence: TGTGCCAGCAGTACCGCGGATCTCGCTGAAAAACTGTTTTTT. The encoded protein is CASSTADLAEKLFF.

The CDR3 DNA reads TGTGCCACCACGGGGGGTAGTAGATATGGCTACACCTTC. Translation gives CATTGGSRYGYTF. This rearrangement joins TRBV7-9 to TRBJ1-2; D might be TRBD1 (5 bases). Deletions cut 10 bases from V and 5 bases from J, with 17 bases between. Germline values: CDR1 SEHNR, CDR2 FQNEAQ (reference sequence). This CDR3 is 13 amino acids long.

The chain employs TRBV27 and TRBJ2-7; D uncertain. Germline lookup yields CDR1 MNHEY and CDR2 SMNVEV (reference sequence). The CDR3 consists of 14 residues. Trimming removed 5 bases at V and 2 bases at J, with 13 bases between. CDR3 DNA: TGTGCCAGCAGTCCCAACCGAAGACCCTACGAGCAGTACTTC. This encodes CASSPNRRPYEQYF.

The CDR3 region is CASSRQGGNTGELFF. The CDR3 bases are TGCGCCAGCAGTCGCCAGGGTGGTAACACCGGGGAGCTGTTTTTT. V and J are TRBV5-1 and TRBJ2-2; D may be TRBD1 (5 bases). The V gene's germline CDR1 is SGHRS and CDR2 YFSETQ. The CDR3 contains 15 residues. The V and J ends lost 5 bases and 2 bases respectively, with 13 bases between them.

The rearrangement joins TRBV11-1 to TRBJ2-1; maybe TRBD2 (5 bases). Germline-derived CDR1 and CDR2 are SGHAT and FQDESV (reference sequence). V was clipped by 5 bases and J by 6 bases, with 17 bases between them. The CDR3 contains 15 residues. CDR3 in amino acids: CASSPRQWESNEQFF. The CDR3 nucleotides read TGTGCCAGCAGCCCACGCCAGTGGGAGTCCAATGAGCAGTTCTTC.

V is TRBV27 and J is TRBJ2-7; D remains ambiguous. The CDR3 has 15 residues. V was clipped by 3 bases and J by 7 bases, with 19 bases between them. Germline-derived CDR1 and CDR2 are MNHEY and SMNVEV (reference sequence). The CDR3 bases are TGTGCCAGCAGTTTTATGTTTCGGTGGCCCTGGGAGCAGTACTTC. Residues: CASSFMFRWPWEQYF.

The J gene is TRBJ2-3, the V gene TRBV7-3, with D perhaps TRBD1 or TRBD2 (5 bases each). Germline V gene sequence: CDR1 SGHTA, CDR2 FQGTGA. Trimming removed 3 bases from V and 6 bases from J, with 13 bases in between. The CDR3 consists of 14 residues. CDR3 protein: CASSLMGESDTQYF. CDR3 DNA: TGTGCCAGCAGCTTGATGGGGGAATCGGATACGCAGTATTTT.

The DNA for the CDR3 is TGTGCCAGCAGCTTGGGTAAGGACAGCCGTGAAAAACTGTTTTTT. This encodes CASSLGKDSREKLFF. The chain recombines TRBV5-4 with TRBJ1-4; D may be TRBD1 (6 bases). CDR3 size: 15 residues. The germline gives CDR1 SGHNT, CDR2 YYREEE (reference sequence). With 0 bases removed from V and 7 bases from J, the gap between germline ends came to 13 bases.

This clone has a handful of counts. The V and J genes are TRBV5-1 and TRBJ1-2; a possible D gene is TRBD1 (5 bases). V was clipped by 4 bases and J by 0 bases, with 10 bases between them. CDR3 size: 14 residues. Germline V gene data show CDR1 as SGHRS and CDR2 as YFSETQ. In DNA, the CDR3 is TGCGCCAGCAGCCGGGACGCTTCTAACTATGGCTACACCTTC. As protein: CASSRDASNYGYTF. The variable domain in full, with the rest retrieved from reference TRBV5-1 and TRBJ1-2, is KAGVTQTPRYLIKTRGQQVTLSCSPISGHRSVSWYQQTPGQGLQFLFEYFSETQRNKGNFPGRFSGRQFSNSRSEMNVSTLELGDSALYLCASSRDASNYGYTFGSGTRLTVV.

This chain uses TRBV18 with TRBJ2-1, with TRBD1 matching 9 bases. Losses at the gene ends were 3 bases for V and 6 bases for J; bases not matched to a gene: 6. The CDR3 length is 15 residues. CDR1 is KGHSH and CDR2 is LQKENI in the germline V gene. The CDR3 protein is CASSPGTGTANEQFF. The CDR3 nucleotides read TGTGCCAGCTCACCGGGGACAGGGACCGCCAATGAGCAGTTCTTC.

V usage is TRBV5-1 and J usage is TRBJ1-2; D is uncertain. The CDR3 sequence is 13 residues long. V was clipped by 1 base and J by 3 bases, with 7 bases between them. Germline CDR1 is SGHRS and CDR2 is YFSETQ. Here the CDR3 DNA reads TGCGCCAGCAGCTTGAGTGACGACTATGGCTACACCTTC. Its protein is CASSLSDDYGYTF. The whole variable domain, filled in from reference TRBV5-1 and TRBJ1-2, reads KAGVTQTPRYLIKTRGQQVTLSCSPISGHRSVSWYQQTPGQGLQFLFEYFSETQRNKGNFPGRFSGRQFSNSRSEMNVSTLELGDSALYLCASSLSDDYGYTFGSGTRLTVV.

CDR3 loop: CASSGTGTGNEKLFF. CDR3 DNA sequence: TGTGCCAGCAGTGGAACTGGGACAGGGAACGAAAAACTGTTTTTT. The V call is TRBV5-4, the J call TRBJ1-4; TRBD1 matches at 9 bases. Germline V CDR1 and CDR2: SGHNT, YYREEE (reference sequence). This CDR3 is 15 amino acids long. V dropped 5 bases and J dropped 8; count of bases not matched to a gene: 10.

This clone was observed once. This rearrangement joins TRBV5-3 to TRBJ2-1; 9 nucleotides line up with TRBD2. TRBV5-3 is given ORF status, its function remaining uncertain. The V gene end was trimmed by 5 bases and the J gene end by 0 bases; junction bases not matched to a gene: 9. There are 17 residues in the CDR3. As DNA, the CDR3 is TGTGCCAGAAGACCTAGACTAGCGGTAAGCTCCTACAATGAGCAGTTCTTC. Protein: CARRPRLAVSSYNEQFF.

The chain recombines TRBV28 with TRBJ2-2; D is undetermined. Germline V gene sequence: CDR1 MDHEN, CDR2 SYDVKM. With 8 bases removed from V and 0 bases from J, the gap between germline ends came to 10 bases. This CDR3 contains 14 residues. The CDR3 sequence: CASLVAANTGELFF. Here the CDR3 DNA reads TGTGCCAGCCTGGTTGCAGCGAACACCGGGGAGCTGTTTTTT.

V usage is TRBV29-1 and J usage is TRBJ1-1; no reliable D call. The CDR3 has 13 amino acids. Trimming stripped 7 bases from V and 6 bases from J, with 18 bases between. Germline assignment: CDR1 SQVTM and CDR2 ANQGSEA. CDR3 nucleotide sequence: TGCAGCGCCCACTTTGACTCCGGCGCTGAAGCTTTCTTT. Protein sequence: CSAHFDSGAEAFF.

CDR3 DNA: TGTGCCAGCAGCGCTGACGGTGCAACTAATGAAAAACTGTTTTTT. This gives the protein CASSADGATNEKLFF. The chain joins TRBV7-7 to TRBJ1-4; D is ambiguous. Trimming took 5 bases from V and 0 from J, leaving 10 bases between them. Looked up from germline, CDR1 is SSHAT and CDR2 is FNYEAQ (reference sequence). The CDR3 is made up of 15 amino acids.

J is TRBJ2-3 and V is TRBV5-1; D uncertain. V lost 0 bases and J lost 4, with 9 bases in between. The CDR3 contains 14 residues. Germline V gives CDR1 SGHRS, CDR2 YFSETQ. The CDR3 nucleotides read TGCGCCAGCAGCTTGGGGAGCTCGGCAGATACGCAGTATTTT. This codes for CASSLGSSADTQYF.